This T cell receptor (beta chain) was observed in a study of shared clonotypes between healthy human individuals. The study's findings and limits: Clonotype sharing levels among donors were expected to vary with sequencing depth.

Comment on this clone: Antigen: not known.

CDR1 is SEHNR, CDR2 FQNEAQ, per germline (reference sequence). This CDR3 contains 18 residues. V trimming: 4 bases; J trimming: 4 bases; junction bases outside the gene matches: 8. CD8 memory fractions consisted of CD45RO+ and CCR7-negative CD45RA+ TemRA cells together. Genomic DNA of every subset was divided equally among multiple immunoSEQ plates. Data came from immunoSEQ multiplex PCR; TCRdb stores just in-frame clones and leaves some out. The sample consists of about 110,000 clones, over 65% of them appearing once. The genes are TRBV7-9 and TRBJ2-3, with TRBD2 matching over 16 bases. The sample comprised memory CD8+ T cells sorted from blood. Subset of the sample: CD45RO+ cells pooled with CCR7-negative TemRA cells. The source of this sequence is a woman aged 25 to 39 in good health. Here the CDR3 DNA reads TGTGCCAGCAGCTCGGGACTAGCGGGAGGGTGGGCCGCAGATACGCAGTATTTT. Translating it yields CASSSGLAGGWAADTQYF.